Below, 27 T cell receptor beta chains from the same sample are listed, as sequenced in a study of blood T cell repertoires in COVID-19. Sequencing was performed with immunoSEQ multiplex PCR; in TCRdb, only in-frame clones are kept and a portion is missing. This sample yields roughly 68,000 clones, of which roughly 80% are seen a single time; approximately 3.8% belongs to the top ten. The sample consisted of PBMCs or T cells enriched from blood (not recorded which). The source is a woman between 40 and 55 years old with acute COVID-19.

V usage is TRBV5-4 and J usage is TRBJ1-2, with D perhaps matching TRBD1 (5 bases). Between the trimmed V and J ends, which lost 1 base and 5 bases, there was a span of 12 bases. There are 14 residues in the CDR3. Germline-derived CDR1 and CDR2 are SGHNT and YYREEE (reference sequence). The CDR3 nucleotides are TGTGCCAGCAGCTTGAGGGGACTCTCTTATGGCTACACCTTC. This sequence encodes CASSLRGLSYGYTF.

This chain joins TRBV7-9 and TRBJ2-7, with a possible D match to TRBD1 (5 bases). The germline V gene has CDR1 SEHNR and CDR2 FQNEAQ (reference sequence). The CDR3 is made up of 13 amino acids. Deletions cut 3 bases from V and 5 bases from J, with 11 bases between. CDR3 protein: CASSFDWGDEQYF. In DNA, the CDR3 is TGTGCCAGCAGCTTCGACTGGGGCGACGAGCAGTACTTC.

CDR3 coding DNA: TGTGCCAGCAGCCGGGGACAGGGGTATTCACCCCTCCACTTT. It translates to CASSRGQGYSPLHF. The V and J genes are TRBV14 and TRBJ1-6; 10 nucleotides agree with TRBD1. The germline gives CDR1 SGHDN, CDR2 FVKESK. The J segment lost 8 bases and the V segment lost 4 bases, leaving 2 bases of the junction unmatched. This CDR3 comprises 14 residues.

J is TRBJ1-1 and V is TRBV20-1, with D uncertain. In germline, CDR1 is DFQATT, CDR2 SNEGSKA (reference sequence). V was trimmed by 3 bases and J by 5 bases, leaving 10 bases between them. There are 12 residues in the CDR3. The CDR3 region is CSASVGSTEAFF. CDR3 sequence (DNA): TGCAGTGCTAGTGTGGGCTCGACTGAAGCTTTCTTT.

Concerning this clone itself: One end of the junction fails to match germline, which may point to a read error. The V and J genes are TRBV29-1 and TRBJ2-1, with D possibly being TRBD1 or TRBD2 (5 bases each). CDR3 length: 14 residues. The germline CDR1 and CDR2 sequences are SQVTM and ANQGSEA. CDR3 bases: TGCAGCGTGGAAGGGACGGGAACCTACAATGAGCAGTTCTTC. It translates to CSVEGTGTYNEQFF.

This sequence joins TRBV20-1 and TRBJ1-6, with TRBD1 identical over 10 bases. V lost 7 bases and J lost 14; bases outside the gene matches: 8. The CDR3 consists of 12 residues. Germline V gene lookup returns CDR1 DFQATT and CDR2 SNEGSKA (reference sequence). CDR3 coding DNA: TGCAGTGGTACTGACAGGGGGCTCGCCCTCCACTTT. Its translation: CSGTDRGLALHF.

The chain recombines TRBV25-1 with TRBJ2-1, with D possibly matching TRBD2 (6 bases). V shed 1 base and J shed 1 base, with 14 bases lying between them. CDR1 is MGHDK, CDR2 SYGVNS, per germline. The CDR3 contains 17 residues. The CDR3 nucleotides read TGTGCCAGCAGTGAATGGCGGGACCTAGCTTCCTACAATGAGCAGTTCTTC. Protein: CASSEWRDLASYNEQFF.

This sequence joins TRBV4-2 and TRBJ2-4; 7 nucleotides agree with TRBD1. Losses at the gene ends were 2 bases for V and 0 bases for J; bases not matched to a gene: 16. The germline gives CDR1 LGHNA, CDR2 YNFKEQ. CDR3 length: 20 residues. The CDR3 is CASSQPGQKSTNLAKNIQYF. CDR3 DNA: TGTGCCAGCAGCCAACCGGGACAGAAGAGCACCAACCTAGCCAAAAACATTCAGTACTTC.

This chain uses TRBV5-1 with TRBJ2-1; D perhaps matches TRBD1 (5 bases). The V gene's germline CDR1 is SGHRS and CDR2 YFSETQ. The CDR3 totals 14 residues. Between the trimmed V and J ends, which lost 0 bases and 2 bases, there was a span of 6 bases. The chain's CDR3 is CASSLEGAYNEQFF. The CDR3 nucleotides read TGCGCCAGCAGCTTGGAAGGGGCCTACAATGAGCAGTTCTTC.

V and J are TRBV28 and TRBJ1-2; D ambiguous. V was pared by 5 bases and J by 5 bases, with 9 bases between. The CDR3 totals 12 residues. CDR1 is MDHEN and CDR2 is SYDVKM in the germline V gene. CDR3 sequence: CASSLSQYGYTF. CDR3 nucleotides: TGTGCCAGCAGTCTCTCTCAGTATGGCTACACCTTC.

The chain employs TRBV28 and TRBJ2-7; D gene ambiguous. The CDR3 extends over 13 amino acids. The germline gives CDR1 MDHEN, CDR2 SYDVKM. V shed 7 bases and J shed 1 base, with 11 bases lying between them. In nucleotides, the CDR3 is TGTGCCAGCAAGGAGTTTTTGTCCTACGAGCAGTACTTC. Translating gives CASKEFLSYEQYF.

This CDR3 is CASSPGLAATGELFF. DNA for the CDR3: TGTGCCAGCAGCCCAGGACTAGCGGCTACCGGGGAGCTGTTTTTT. V gene TRBV7-2 combines with J gene TRBJ2-2, with 10 bases lining up with TRBD2. Germline-derived CDR1 and CDR2 are SGHTA and FQGNSA. This CDR3 is built from 15 residues. J was trimmed by 5 bases and V by 5 bases; bases with no gene match: 5. Using reference TRBV7-2 and TRBJ2-2 for the parts outside the CDR3, the full variable domain is GAGVSQSPSNKVTEKGKDVELRCDPISGHTALYWYRQSLGQGLEFLIYFQGNSAPDKSGLPSDRFSAERTGGSVSTLTIQRTQQEDSAVYLCASSPGLAATGELFFGEGSRLTVL.

J is TRBJ1-1 and V is TRBV12-3 or TRBV12-4; 9 nucleotides match TRBD1. J gave up 5 bases and V 7 bases, and 5 bases lay outside the gene matches. CDR3 length equals 13 residues. The CDR3 region is CASTTQGATEAFF. In DNA, the CDR3 is TGTGCCAGCACAACACAGGGGGCAACTGAAGCTTTCTTT.

The gene calls are TRBV7-9 and TRBJ1-6, with 10 bases aligning to TRBD1. The CDR3 sequence is 17 residues long. Germline V gene lookup returns CDR1 SEHNR and CDR2 FQNEAQ (reference sequence). The V and J ends lost 5 bases and 7 bases, in that order; junction bases with no gene match: 11. For the CDR3, the DNA is TGTGCCAGCAGCCCAAGACAGGGGGCAGCGTTAAATTCACCCCTCCACTTT. It translates to CASSPRQGAALNSPLHF.

This chain links TRBV11-2 with TRBJ1-6, with D possibly being TRBD1 (5 bases). Germline CDR1 reads SGHAT; CDR2 reads FQNNGV. The CDR3 extends over 15 amino acids. The V end was cut by 5 bases, the J end by 0 bases, with 8 bases between. CDR3 coding DNA: TGTGCCAGCAGCCCCGACAGCTCCTATAATTCACCCCTCCACTTT. Translating gives CASSPDSSYNSPLHF.

This chain links TRBV6-4 with TRBJ1-2; 7 bases are shared with TRBD1. Germline CDR1 MRHNA, CDR2 SNTAGT. V lost 4 bases and J lost 7; bases outside the gene matches: 12. CDR3 length: 15 residues. The CDR3 is CASSANFGQAFGYTF. The CDR3 nucleotides read TGTGCCAGCAGTGCCAATTTCGGACAGGCTTTTGGCTACACCTTC.

This rearrangement joins TRBV9 to TRBJ2-3; tentatively, D is TRBD1 (6 bases). Germline CDR1 and CDR2: SGDLS and YYNGEE. CDR3 length: 15 residues. V lost 1 base, J lost 6 bases, and 15 bases lay in between. CDR3 region: CASSVQGHSKDTQYF. The CDR3 DNA reads TGTGCCAGCAGCGTACAGGGGCATTCCAAGGATACGCAGTATTTT.

DNA for the CDR3: TGCAGCGTTGGACAGGGGACAGATACGCAGTATTTT. It yields the protein CSVGQGTDTQYF. This rearrangement joins TRBV29-1 to TRBJ2-3; 8 nucleotides line up with TRBD1. Germline trimming cut 4 bases from V and 3 bases from J; bases unmatched to any gene: 0. The germline CDR1 and CDR2 sequences are SQVTM and ANQGSEA. This CDR3 region has 12 residues.

This clone appeared a single time. The genes are TRBV5-3 and TRBJ2-7; 15 bases fit TRBD2. TRBV5-3 is treated as an ORF (open reading frame) with a function not yet certain. V gave up 0 bases and J gave up 7 bases; unmatched junction bases: 11. CDR3 size: 18 residues. This chain's CDR3 is CARSLGVGLAGGRREQYF. The DNA of the CDR3 is TGTGCCAGAAGCTTGGGCGTCGGACTAGCGGGAGGGCGTCGGGAGCAGTACTTC.

J is TRBJ2-6 and V is TRBV18; 7 bases align to TRBD2. Germline V CDR1 and CDR2: KGHSH, LQKENI. V lost 3 bases and J lost 4; bases outside the gene matches: 3. The CDR3 totals 15 residues. The CDR3 region has the DNA TGTGCCAGCTCACCTGCGGGGGTCGGGGCCAACGTCCTGACTTTC. It specifies CASSPAGVGANVLTF.

This clone was seen a single time. The DNA for the CDR3 is TGTGCCAGCGTCGAGAGGGAGCGGTCACCCCTCCACTTT. Amino acids: CASVERERSPLHF. The chain is built from TRBV12-3 or TRBV12-4 and TRBJ1-6, with unresolved D. The V end lost 8 bases, the J end lost 10 bases, and 15 bases lay between the germline ends. This CDR3 spans 13 amino acids.

In its sample, this clone was seen a few times. Germline and junction disagree at one end, which may indicate a read error. The CDR3 nucleotides read TGTGCCAGCAGCTTTGTCAGCCGGGAACCGCCCCTCTTT. As protein: CASSFVSREPPLF. The chain employs TRBV11-2 and TRBJ1-1; D not certain. The CDR3 is 13 amino acids. Germline CDR1 is SGHAT and CDR2 is FQNNGV.

Note on this clone: Other DNA sequences from this sample encode an identical CDR3 as well. The V and J genes are TRBV28 and TRBJ1-5, with D uncertain. The CDR3 spans 13 residues. V shed 2 bases and J shed 7 bases, with 9 bases lying between them. The germline V gene has CDR1 MDHEN and CDR2 SYDVKM. The DNA of the CDR3 is TGTGCCAGCAGTTTAATGGGCAGACAGCCCCAGCATTTT. This translates into CASSLMGRQPQHF.

The CDR3 protein is CAISPTGLNTGELFF. The CDR3 DNA sequence: TGTGCCATCAGCCCGACAGGGTTGAACACCGGGGAGCTGTTTTTT. The chain joins TRBV10-3 to TRBJ2-2, with 7 bases matching TRBD1. V dropped 6 bases and J dropped 1; count of bases not matched to a gene: 5. CDR3 size: 15 residues. Germline V gene sequence: CDR1 ENHRY, CDR2 SYGVKD.

The chain combines TRBV29-1 with TRBJ1-1, with D possibly matching TRBD1 (5 bases). Between the trimmed V and J ends, which lost 7 bases and 2 bases, there was a span of 14 bases. The CDR3 totals 13 residues. The germline gives CDR1 SQVTM, CDR2 ANQGSEA. The CDR3 bases are TGCAGCGCCGGTCGGGGGATTAACACTGAAGCTTTCTTT. Its translation: CSAGRGINTEAFF.

This clone came up a few times. This chain uses TRBV5-1 with TRBJ1-2, with D unclear. Germline V lookup: CDR1 SGHRS, CDR2 YFSETQ. V was cut by 0 bases and J by 3 bases, with 6 bases left in between. This CDR3 spans 13 amino acids. The CDR3 protein is CASSLASDYGYTF. The DNA of the CDR3 is TGCGCCAGCAGCTTGGCCTCAGACTATGGCTACACCTTC.

V and J are TRBV5-5 and TRBJ2-5; no definite D call. The CDR3 extends over 15 amino acids. V gave up 3 bases and J gave up 5 bases, with 17 bases separating them. Germline CDR1 SGHKS, CDR2 YYEKEE (reference sequence). The CDR3 DNA follows: TGTGCCAGCAGCTCCAATCACCCCGCCGGGGAGACCCAGTACTTC. Its protein is CASSSNHPAGETQYF.